The present entry profiles one TCR beta chain with its context. This specimen belongs to a study of blood T cell repertoires in COVID-19. Study context: The United States, Italy and Spain provided the acute and convalescent COVID-19 samples. Sources were T cells, B-cell-depleted T cells, or PBMCs; the material itself was cDNA or gDNA.

Using immunoSEQ multiplex PCR, the repertoire was profiled, and TCRdb retains in-frame clones only, with some absent. The table includes roughly 75,000 clones, over 75% detected once. Sequencing used peripheral blood. This TCR was recovered from a human donor in a cohort sampled during active COVID-19.

The CDR3 nucleotides are TGTGCCAGCAGCTTGGGACAGGGTATCCAAGAGACCCAGTACTTC. It encodes CASSLGQGIQETQYF. The chain uses TRBV5-6 and TRBJ2-5; 7 bases are a match to TRBD1. The CDR3 runs to 15 residues. Looked up from germline, CDR1 is SGHDT and CDR2 is YYEEEE. V gave up 0 bases and J gave up 1 base; unmatched junction bases: 3.